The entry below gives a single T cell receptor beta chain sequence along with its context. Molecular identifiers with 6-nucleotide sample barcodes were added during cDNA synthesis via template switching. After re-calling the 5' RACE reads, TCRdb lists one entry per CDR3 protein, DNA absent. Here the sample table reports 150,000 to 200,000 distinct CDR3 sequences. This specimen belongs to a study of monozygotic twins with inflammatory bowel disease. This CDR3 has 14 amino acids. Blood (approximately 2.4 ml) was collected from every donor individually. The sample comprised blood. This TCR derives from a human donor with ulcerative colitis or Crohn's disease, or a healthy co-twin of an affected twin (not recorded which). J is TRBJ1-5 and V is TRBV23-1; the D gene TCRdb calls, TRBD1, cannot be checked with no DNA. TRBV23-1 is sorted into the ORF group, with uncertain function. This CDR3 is CASSQTGRNQPQHF.